What follows is one T cell receptor (beta chain) and its context. This clone has just one count. Which antigen it targets is not known. Base-call qualities are not available, and no considerably larger clone is one nucleotide away. These data come from a study of control samples from healthy donors and cancer patients (TCRdb year 2020). Trimming removed 5 bases from V and 6 bases from J, leaving 21 bases between the germline ends. Counted from cysteine to phenylalanine, this CDR3 has 16 amino acids. Left in the record is the CDR3 DNA by itself, 48 bases read in frame from the first base. CDR1 SEHNR and CDR2 FQNEAQ were looked up in the germline V gene (reference sequence). The receptor library was made with the immunoSEQ multiplex PCR assay. Here the immuneACCESS table is served through TCRdb, limited to in-frame sequences with V and J called. Missing clones are a known gap in these copies; in checked studies unresolved V genes cover under half, and the rest lacks a known reason. The sample table lists approximately 81,000 clones, roughly 94% of them with a count of one. Together, the top ten hold 4.8% of the sample.

The TCR originated in a woman between 18 and 29 years old in good health. This sequence uses TRBV7-9 and TRBJ2-3, with an unclear D gene assignment. Sequencing was carried out using blood. The nucleotides read TGTGCCAGCAGCCCCTCGGTCAGCCCGAAAGATGATACGCAGTATTTT. This encodes CASSPSVSPKDDTQYF.